Listed below are T cell receptor beta chains from one sample, sequenced in a study of T cell repertoires in cytomegalovirus infection. Which antigens these TCRs recognize remains unknown. TCRdb re-analysed the reads in MiXCR, keeping a single row per CDR3 protein. The profile shows about 830,000 distinct CDR3 sequences, roughly 33% of them singletons. Sequencing used cultured CD8+ T cells from PBMCs, obtained from culture after CMV antigen stimulation. These receptors all come from a human donor in good health (CMV status not recorded). Some clones in this sample may be carry-over from other donors' samples. Both conserved end residues are part of each CDR3. The D gene is left open where the match is weak. Not all rows give a size; the values are once, few, many and, for expanded clones, a class.

D gene | J gene | V gene | clone size | CDR3 protein | CDR3 DNA
. | TRBJ2-7 | TRBV29-1 | . | CSVENSGSHEQYF | TGCAGCGTTGAAAATTCCGGGTCCCACGAGCAGTACTTC
TRBD1 | TRBJ2-4 | TRBV6-6 | few | CASSYFGSDRGEFSIAKNIQYF | TGTGCCAGCAGTTACTTCGGGTCGGACAGGGGGGAATTTTCCATAGCCAAAAACATTCAGTACTTC
TRBD1 | TRBJ1-6 | TRBV6-5 | . | CASSYSPSGGSPLHF | TGTGCCAGCAGTTACTCGCCGTCAGGGGGGTCACCCCTCCACTTT
TRBD1 | TRBJ2-7 | TRBV7-9 | few | CASSHSISPGQGFLYEQYF | TGTGCCAGCAGCCACTCAATATCTCCGGGACAGGGTTTCCTCTACGAGCAGTACTTC
. | TRBJ2-4 | TRBV19 | . | CASSIEGRTDKNIQYF | TGTGCCAGTAGTATAGAAGGGAGGACTGACAAAAACATTCAGTACTTC
. | TRBJ2-3 | TRBV4-2 | few | CASSPNRGASTDTQYF | TGTGCCAGCAGCCCCAATAGGGGGGCAAGCACAGATACGCAGTATTTT
. | TRBJ2-3 | TRBV10-2 | . | CASSEVSDFTDTQYF | TGCGCCAGCAGTGAGGTTTCGGATTTCACAGATACGCAGTATTTT
TRBD2 | TRBJ2-5 | TRBV5-4 | . | CASSWEDAGGRETQYF | TGTGCCAGCAGCTGGGAGGACGCGGGGGGGCGAGAGACCCAGTACTTC
. | TRBJ1-1 | TRBV19 | . | CASSIASNTEAFF | TGTGCCAGTAGTATTGCCTCGAACACTGAAGCTTTCTTT
. | TRBJ2-1 | TRBV4-3 | . | CASSQDPGIDEQFF | TGCGCCAGCAGCCAAGATCCGGGGATCGATGAGCAGTTCTTC
TRBD1 | TRBJ2-1 | TRBV5-1 | . | CASSGPGQGPDEQFF | TGCGCCAGCAGCGGACCGGGACAGGGGCCCGATGAGCAGTTCTTC
. | TRBJ1-5 | TRBV7-9 | many | CASTKGGNQPQHF | TGTGCCAGCACGAAAGGGGGGAATCAGCCCCAGCATTTT
TRBD1 | TRBJ2-1 | TRBV7-9 | . | CASSQSRDRGNNEQFF | TGTGCCAGCAGCCAATCTCGGGACAGGGGTAACAATGAGCAGTTCTTC
TRBD2 | TRBJ2-3 | TRBV4-3 | . | CASSQGLAGGGDTQYF | TGCGCCAGCAGCCAGGGGCTAGCGGGGGGCGGAGATACGCAGTATTTT
. | TRBJ2-7 | TRBV5-6 | . | CASSPSTSSYEQYF | TGTGCCAGCAGCCCGAGCACTAGCTCCTACGAGCAGTACTTC
. | TRBJ1-1 | TRBV5-4 | . | CASSPGLRDFNF | TGTGCCAGCAGCCCGGGACTCCGGGACTTTAATTTT
. | TRBJ2-2 | TRBV7-9 | many | CASSLVGSPGELFF | TGTGCCAGCAGCCTAGTGGGGAGCCCCGGGGAGCTGTTTTTT
TRBD1 | TRBJ1-4 | TRBV6-5 | . | CASSIRTGAIKKLFF | TGTGCCAGCAGTATCCGGACAGGGGCGATTAAAAAACTGTTTTTT
. | TRBJ1-4 | TRBV2 | . | CASSDTGSPNEKLFF | TGTGCCAGCAGTGACACGGGCAGTCCCAATGAAAAACTGTTTTTT